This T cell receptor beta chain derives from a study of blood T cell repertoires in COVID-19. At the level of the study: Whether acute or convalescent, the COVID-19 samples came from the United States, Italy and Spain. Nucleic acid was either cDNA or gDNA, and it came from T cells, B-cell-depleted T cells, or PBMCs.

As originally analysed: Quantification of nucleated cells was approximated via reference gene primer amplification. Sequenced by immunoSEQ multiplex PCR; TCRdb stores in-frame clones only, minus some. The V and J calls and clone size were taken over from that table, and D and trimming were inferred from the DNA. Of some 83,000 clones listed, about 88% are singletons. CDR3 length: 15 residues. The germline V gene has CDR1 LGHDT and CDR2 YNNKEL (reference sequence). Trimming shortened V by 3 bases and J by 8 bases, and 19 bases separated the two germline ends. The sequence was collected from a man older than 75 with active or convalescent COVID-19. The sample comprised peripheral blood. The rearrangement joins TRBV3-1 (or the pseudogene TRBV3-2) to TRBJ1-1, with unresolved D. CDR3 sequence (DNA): TGTGCCAGCAGCCAGGACCTCGGGAGGCCAGAGGAAGCTTTCTTT. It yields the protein CASSQDLGRPEEAFF.